The T cell receptor (beta chain) under discussion was sequenced for a study of Tregs in tolerant kidney transplant recipients. Study outcomes and limitations: Expanding Tregs on activated donor B cells appeared to best identify donor-specific TCRbeta clones.

Comments on this clone: What it binds is not known.

V was shortened by 5 bases and J by 4 bases, with 15 bases between the two germline ends. Germline loops: CDR1 KGHSH, CDR2 LQKENI. The CDR3 spans 15 residues. Produced via immunoSEQ multiplex PCR; TCRdb's table is partial and in-frame only. The sample records about 240,000 clones, 65% to 85% being singletons. Unstimulated regulatory T cells (CD4+CD25+CD127-), CD4+CD25- non-regulatory cells, CD4 and CD8 cells were FACS-sorted from thawed PBMCs. Material: CD4+ T cells from blood. This sequence joins TRBV18 and TRBJ1-5, with TRBD1 as a possible D gene (6 bases). This TCR derives from a human donor in good health. The CDR3 here is CASSYAGTQNQPQHF. CDR3 bases: TGTGCCAGCTCATACGCCGGGACACAAAATCAGCCCCAGCATTTT.